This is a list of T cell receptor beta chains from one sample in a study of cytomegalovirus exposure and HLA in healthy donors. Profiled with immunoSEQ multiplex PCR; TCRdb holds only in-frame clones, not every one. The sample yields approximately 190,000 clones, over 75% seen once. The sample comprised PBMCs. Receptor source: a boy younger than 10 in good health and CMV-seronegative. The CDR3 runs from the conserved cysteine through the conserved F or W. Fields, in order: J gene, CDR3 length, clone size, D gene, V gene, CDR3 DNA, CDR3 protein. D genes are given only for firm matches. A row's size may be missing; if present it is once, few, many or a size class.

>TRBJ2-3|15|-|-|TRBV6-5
TGTGCCAGCAGTTATAGACCGGGGGGAGGGGGTACGCAGTATTTT
CASSYRPGGGGTQYF
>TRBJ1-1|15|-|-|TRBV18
TGTGCCAGCTCACCACAACAGGGTGAGAACACTGAAGCTTTCTTT
CASSPQQGENTEAFF
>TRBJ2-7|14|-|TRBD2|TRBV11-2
TGTGCCAGCAGCCCGAGCGGGGTGGGCTACGAGCAGTACTTC
CASSPSGVGYEQYF
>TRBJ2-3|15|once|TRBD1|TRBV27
TGTGCCAGCAGTTTCGGGACAGGGGGGATTGAAACGCAGTATTTT
CASSFGTGGIETQYF
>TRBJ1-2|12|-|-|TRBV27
TGTGCCAGCAGTCCACAGGCTGGTGGCTACACCTTC
CASSPQAGGYTF
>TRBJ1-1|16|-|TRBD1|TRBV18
TGTGCCAGCTCACCACCCGGGACAGGGGGTAACACTGAAGCTTTCTTT
CASSPPGTGGNTEAFF
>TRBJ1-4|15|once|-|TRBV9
TGTGCCAGCAGCACCGGGGTGGTAACTAATGAAAAACTGTTTTTT
CASSTGVVTNEKLFF
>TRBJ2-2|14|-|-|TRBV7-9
TGTGCCAGCAGCTTAGGGCAGAACACCGGGGAGCTGTTTTTT
CASSLGQNTGELFF
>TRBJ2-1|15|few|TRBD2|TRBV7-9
TGTGCCAGCAGCTTAACTAGCGGGACTAACAATGAGCAGTTCTTC
CASSLTSGTNNEQFF
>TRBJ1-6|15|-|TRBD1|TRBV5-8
TGTGCCAGCAGCTTGACAACAGGGGGCGATTCACCCCTCCACTTT
CASSLTTGGDSPLHF
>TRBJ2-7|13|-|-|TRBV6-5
TGTGCCAGCTCCGTCGACATCTCCTACGAGCAGTACTTC
CASSVDISYEQYF
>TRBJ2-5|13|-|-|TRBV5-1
TGCGCCAGCAGCTTGGACTTCCAAGAGACCCAGTACTTC
CASSLDFQETQYF
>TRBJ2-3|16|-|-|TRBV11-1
TGTGCCAGCAGCCTTCAGGACCTATTAGGGGCAGATACGCAGTATTTT
CASSLQDLLGADTQYF
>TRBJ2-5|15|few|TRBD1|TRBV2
TGTGCCAGCAGTGTAATTAGACAGGGGGATGAGACCCAGTACTTC
CASSVIRQGDETQYF
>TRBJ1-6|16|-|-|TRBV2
TGTGCCAGCAGAGCCGGGACTCTGAGAGCTAATTCACCCCTCCACTTT
CASRAGTLRANSPLHF
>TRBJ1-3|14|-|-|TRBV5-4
TGTGCCAGCAGCTTAGCCGGGTCCGGAAACACCATATATTTT
CASSLAGSGNTIYF
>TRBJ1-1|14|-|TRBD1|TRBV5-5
TGTGCCAGCAGTTTGCCGGACAGGGGGCCCATGAACATTTTT
CASSLPDRGPMNIF
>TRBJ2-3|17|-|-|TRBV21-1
TGTGCCAGCAGCACCGGGCCTTTACCGGGGGGGCAAGTAAGGCAGTATTTT
CASSTGPLPGGQVRQYF
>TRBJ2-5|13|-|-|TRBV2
TGTGCCAGCAGTGGTTCAATCCCAGAGACCCAGTACTTC
CASSGSIPETQYF
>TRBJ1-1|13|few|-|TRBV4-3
TGCGCCAGCAGCCCCACAGGGAACACTGAAGCTTTCTTT
CASSPTGNTEAFF